The clone carrying this T cell receptor (beta chain) was seen a few times. One end of the junction does not line up with germline, which may come from a read error. This specimen belongs to a study of beta chain features in type 1 diabetes. Expressed TCRB transcripts were sequenced because the entire RNA isolate underwent reverse transcription. The repertoire was sequenced with immunoSEQ multiplex PCR; TCRdb's copy has only in-frame clones and lacks some. This table has 860,000 or so clones, 15% to 20% appearing once. Germline lookup yields CDR1 SNHLY and CDR2 FYNNEI. The CDR3 sequence is 13 residues long.

This TCR came from a young woman in good health. The specimen was naive CD4+ T cells from blood. The rearrangement links TRBV2 to TRBJ2-1, with D perhaps matching TRBD2 (5 bases). CDR3 loop: CASSEEGDVEQFF. DNA of the CDR3: TGTGCCAGCAGCGAAGAGGGTGACGTGGAGCAGTTCTTC.